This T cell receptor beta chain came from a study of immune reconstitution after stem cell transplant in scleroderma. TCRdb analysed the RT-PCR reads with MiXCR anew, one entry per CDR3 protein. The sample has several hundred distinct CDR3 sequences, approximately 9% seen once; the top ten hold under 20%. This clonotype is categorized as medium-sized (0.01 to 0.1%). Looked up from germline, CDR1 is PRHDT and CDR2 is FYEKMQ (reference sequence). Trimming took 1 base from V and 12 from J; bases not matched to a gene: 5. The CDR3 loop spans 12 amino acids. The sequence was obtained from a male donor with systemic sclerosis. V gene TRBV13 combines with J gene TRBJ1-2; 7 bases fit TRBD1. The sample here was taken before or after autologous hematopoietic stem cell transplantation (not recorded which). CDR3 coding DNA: TGTGCCAGCAGCTTAGACCCGACAGGGCACACCTTC. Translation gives CASSLDPTGHTF.